Shown below are 5 T cell receptor beta chains from a single sample sequenced in a study of post-analysis software for immune sequencing data. Notes on the study in general: Patients carried roughly 5 TRBV segments more frequently than controls did, and TRBV5-6, TRBV5-1 and TRBV20-1 were among them.

cDNA libraries of TCR beta carried unique molecular identifiers. TCRdb analysed the PCR reads with MiXCR anew, one entry per CDR3 protein. Of 600,000 to 700,000 distinct CDR3 sequences in the sample, roughly three fifths were seen once. For these receptors, no antigen is known. The specimen was blood. Source of these receptors: a girl aged 2-10 years with multiple sclerosis.

This chain connects TRBV7-4 to TRBJ2-1; D is uncertain. There are 14 residues in the CDR3. Trimming shortened V by 1 base and J by 5 bases, and 9 bases separated the two germline ends. Germline-derived CDR1 and CDR2 are SGHVT and SQSDAQ. In DNA form, the CDR3 reads TGTGCCAGCAGCTTAGATCTTGGGGACAATGAGCAGTTCTTC. Translating gives CASSLDLGDNEQFF.

The chain recombines TRBV2 with TRBJ2-7; 7 nucleotides agree with TRBD2. Per the germline V gene, CDR1 is SNHLY and CDR2 is FYNNEI. The length of the CDR3 is 14 residues. V lost 3 bases to trimming and J lost 3 bases; unmatched junction nucleotides: 5. The CDR3: CASSDGGGFYEQYF. The CDR3 region has the DNA TGTGCCAGCAGTGATGGGGGAGGGTTCTACGAGCAGTACTTC.

This rearrangement joins TRBV7-6 to TRBJ1-2; D uncertain. The CDR3 runs to 16 residues. Trimming shortened V by 1 base and J by 4 bases, and 16 bases separated the two germline ends. Germline CDR1 reads SGHVS; CDR2 reads FNYEAQ. CDR3 in DNA: TGTGCCAGCAGCTTAGGGGCCGGGCCCCTGGCCTATGGCTACACCTTC. It specifies CASSLGAGPLAYGYTF.

The V and J genes are TRBV12-3 or TRBV12-4 and TRBJ2-4; TRBD2 might be the D (6 bases). Trimming shortened V by 7 bases and J by 1 base, and 14 bases separated the two germline ends. The CDR3 has 15 amino acids. CDR3 DNA: TGTGCCAGCAACCCCGGGGGTCGGGCCAAAAACATTCAGTACTTC. Its protein is CASNPGGRAKNIQYF.

V and J are TRBV20-1 and TRBJ2-7, with unresolved D. The germline gives CDR1 DFQATT, CDR2 SNEGSKA (reference sequence). The CDR3 sequence is 12 residues long. The ends were cut back, 5 bases at V and 6 bases at J, with 14 bases in the middle. The CDR3 loop is CSAPYLVGEQYF. CDR3 bases: TGCAGTGCTCCCTACCTCGTCGGCGAGCAGTACTTC.